This T cell receptor (beta chain) was sequenced during a study of blood T cell repertoires in COVID-19 (dated by TCRdb to the early 2020s). Looking at the study overall: Samples covering the acute and convalescent phases of COVID-19 were provided by collaborators in the United States, Italy and Spain. A freely available public database, intended as a resource for researchers studying the immune response to SARS-CoV-2, is where the repertoires were released. The samples were drawn from two sources: the first 160 participants of the ongoing ImmuneRACE study, and 1,000 to 1,500 subjects contributed by 6 global collaborators. Sample metadata almost always included a de-identified subject ID, COVID-19 status, age in years and sex. The dataset comprised deeply sampled blood TCRbeta repertoires from subjects exposed to, actively infected with, or recovered from COVID-19. The prospective study material was composed of cDNA or gDNA derived from T cells, B-cell-depleted T cells, or PBMCs. HLA class I and class II types, where available, came from metadata supplied by the sample provider rather than from assay-based typing. What the work shows at the level of the full study, not this receptor alone: The quantity of clinical and demographic metadata differed by source and by participant and was supplied without curation.

The immunoSEQ Assay, a bias-controlled multiplex PCR, was used to amplify TCRbeta CDR3 regions from genomic DNA. As for the authors' bioinformatics: Nucleated cell counts per sample were estimated from amplification of reference gene primers within the assay. To quantify the absolute abundance of each unique TCRbeta CDR3 rearrangement, sequence reads were collapsed and filtered. Productive Simpson clonality was computed per sample as the square root of Simpson's diversity index over productive rearrangements. TCRdb provides this immuneACCESS table in a form limited to in-frame rearrangements. Some clones are lacking; in checked studies, under half of them reflect an unresolved V gene, and why the rest are absent is not known. V, J and clone size are taken as reported in that table, and D and trimming were inferred from the DNA itself. The sample includes more than 200,000 clones, with approximately 86% observed a single time. Around 0.7% of the sample comes from the top ten.

Each collaborating institution followed its own protocols to collect whole blood in K2EDTA tubes. For TCRbeta analysis, collaborators shipped samples in one of three forms: frozen whole blood, isolated PBMCs, or DNA extracted from either of those sample types. In regard to this clone: The antigen this receptor binds is unknown. No much larger clone exists at a distance of one base, and base qualities are not known.

The CDR3 contains 16 residues, cysteine and phenylalanine counted. Just CDR3 DNA is preserved here, 48 bases in frame from base 1. The germline V gene (reference sequence) provides CDR1 MNHEY and CDR2 SMNVEV. Trimming takes 2 bases from V and 4 bases from J, and the germline ends sit 17 bases apart. Source material: peripheral blood. In this chain, TRBV27 is recombined with TRBJ2-5; TRBD1 is a possible D gene, resting on 5 matching bases. This receptor was identified in a middle-aged man with acute or convalescent COVID-19. This receptor has the CDR3 CASSLVPGRTLETQYF. The sequenced DNA is TGTGCCAGCAGTTTAGTCCCAGGGCGCACCTTAGAGACCCAGTACTTC.